This T cell receptor (beta chain) comes out of a study of CD8 T cells in ankylosing spondylitis. This CDR3 has 16 residues. CDR1 MNHEY and CDR2 SVGEGT come from the germline V gene. V was cut by 4 bases and J by 2 bases, with 17 bases left in between. The sample holds many counts of this clonotype. What it binds is unknown. Study-wide points: Several of the motif variants were reported before in synovial fluid and blood from reactive arthritis. Blood from ankylosing spondylitis patients appeared to carry a characteristic roughly eight-variant TCR beta motif. Disease-linked clones were reportedly significantly enriched in matched ankylosing spondylitis synovial fluid.

Libraries for TCR beta were made by quantitative 5'-RACE with molecular barcodes. TCRdb independently ran MiXCR on the 5' RACE reads; one entry per CDR3 protein. The data show some 130,000 distinct CDR3 sequences, approximately 10% seen once. The gene calls are TRBV6-2 or TRBV6-3 and TRBJ1-2; D is ambiguous. The receptor was isolated from a female donor with ankylosing spondylitis or in good health (not recorded which). The sequenced material came from blood, either unsorted or a sorted T cell fraction (not recorded which). The CDR3 is CASSSTLRQLNYGYTF. CDR3 sequence (DNA): TGTGCCAGCAGTTCAACTCTCCGGCAGCTCAACTATGGCTACACCTTC.